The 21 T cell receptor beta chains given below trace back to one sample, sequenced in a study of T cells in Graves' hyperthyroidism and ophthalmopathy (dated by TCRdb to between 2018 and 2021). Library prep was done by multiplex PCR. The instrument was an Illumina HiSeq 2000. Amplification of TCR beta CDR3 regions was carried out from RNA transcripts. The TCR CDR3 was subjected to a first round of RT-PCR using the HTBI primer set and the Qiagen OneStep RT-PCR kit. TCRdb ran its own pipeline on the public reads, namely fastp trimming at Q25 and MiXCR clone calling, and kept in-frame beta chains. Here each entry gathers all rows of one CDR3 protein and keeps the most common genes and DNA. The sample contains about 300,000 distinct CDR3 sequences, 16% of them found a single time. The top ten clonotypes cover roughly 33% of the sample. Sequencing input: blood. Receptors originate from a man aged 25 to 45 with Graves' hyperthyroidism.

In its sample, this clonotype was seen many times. CDR3 sequence (DNA): TGCAGTGCTAGAGATCTGGGCGGCGGGAAATCCTACAATGAGCAGTTCTTC. Translation gives CSARDLGGGKSYNEQFF. V is TRBV20-1 and J is TRBJ2-1, with TRBD2 as a possible D gene (6 bases). CDR3 size: 17 residues. V was trimmed by 0 bases and J by 1 base, leaving 16 bases between them. CDR1 DFQATT and CDR2 SNEGSKA come from the germline V gene (reference sequence).

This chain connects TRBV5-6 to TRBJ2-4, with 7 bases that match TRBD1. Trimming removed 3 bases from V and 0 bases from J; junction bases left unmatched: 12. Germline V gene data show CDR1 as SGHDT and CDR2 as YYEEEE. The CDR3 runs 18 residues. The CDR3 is CASSSIGTAMLAKNIQYF. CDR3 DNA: TGTGCCAGCAGCTCCATCGGGACAGCCATGCTAGCCAAAAACATTCAGTACTTC.

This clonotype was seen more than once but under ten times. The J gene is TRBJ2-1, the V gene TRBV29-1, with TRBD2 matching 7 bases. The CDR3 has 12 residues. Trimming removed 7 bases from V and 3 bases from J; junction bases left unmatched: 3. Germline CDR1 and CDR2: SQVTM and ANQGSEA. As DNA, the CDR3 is TGCAGCGCTCTAGCGGACTACAATGAGCAGTTCTTC. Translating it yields CSALADYNEQFF.

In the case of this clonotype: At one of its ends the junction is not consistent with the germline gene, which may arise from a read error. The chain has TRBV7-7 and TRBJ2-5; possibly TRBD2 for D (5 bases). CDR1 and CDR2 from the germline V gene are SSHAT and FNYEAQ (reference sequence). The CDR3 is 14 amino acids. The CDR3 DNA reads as TGTGCTAGCAGCCGAGGGCCCAATCAAGAGACCCAGTACTTC. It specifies CASSRGPNQETQYF. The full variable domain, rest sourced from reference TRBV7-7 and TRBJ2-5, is GAGVSQSPRYKVTKRGQDVTLRCDPISSHATLYWYQQALGQGPEFLTYFNYEAQPDKSGLPSDRFSAERPEGSISTLTIQRTEQRDSAMYRCASSRGPNQETQYFGPGTRLLVL.

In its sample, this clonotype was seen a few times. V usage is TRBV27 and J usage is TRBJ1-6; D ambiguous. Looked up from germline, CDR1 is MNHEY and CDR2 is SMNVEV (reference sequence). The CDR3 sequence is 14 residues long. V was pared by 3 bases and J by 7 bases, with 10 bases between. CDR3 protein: CASSFGRPNSPLHF. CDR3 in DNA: TGTGCCAGCAGTTTTGGCAGACCGAATTCACCCCTCCACTTT.

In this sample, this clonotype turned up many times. CDR3 coding DNA: TGTGCCAGCACTCGCCAGACGAATGAAAAACTGTTTTTT. Translating it yields CASTRQTNEKLFF. The chain links TRBV2 to TRBJ1-4, with D unresolved. This CDR3 region has 13 residues. V lost 7 bases to trimming and J lost 5 bases, with 11 bases between them. Germline values: CDR1 SNHLY, CDR2 FYNNEI.

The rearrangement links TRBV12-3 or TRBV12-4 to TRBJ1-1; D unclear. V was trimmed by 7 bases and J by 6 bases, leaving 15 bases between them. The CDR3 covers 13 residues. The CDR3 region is CASTKVSPPEAFF. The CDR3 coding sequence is TGTGCCAGCACCAAAGTATCCCCCCCTGAAGCTTTCTTT.

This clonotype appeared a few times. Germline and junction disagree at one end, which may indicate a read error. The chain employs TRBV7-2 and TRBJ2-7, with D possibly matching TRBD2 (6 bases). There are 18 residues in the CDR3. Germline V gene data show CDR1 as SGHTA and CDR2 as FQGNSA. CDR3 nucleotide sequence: TGTGCCAGCAGCTTAGCGCGGGGTTTAGTCCAGCGGAACTACGAGCAGTGCTTC. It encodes CASSLARGLVQRNYEQCF.

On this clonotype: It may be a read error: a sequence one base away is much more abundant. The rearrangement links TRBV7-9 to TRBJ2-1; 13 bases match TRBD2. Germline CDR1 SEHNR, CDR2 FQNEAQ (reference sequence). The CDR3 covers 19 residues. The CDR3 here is CASCLAGTSGTRPYNEQFF. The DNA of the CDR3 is TGTGCCAGCTGCTTAGCCGGGACTAGCGGGACCCGCCCCTACAATGAGCAGTTCTTC.

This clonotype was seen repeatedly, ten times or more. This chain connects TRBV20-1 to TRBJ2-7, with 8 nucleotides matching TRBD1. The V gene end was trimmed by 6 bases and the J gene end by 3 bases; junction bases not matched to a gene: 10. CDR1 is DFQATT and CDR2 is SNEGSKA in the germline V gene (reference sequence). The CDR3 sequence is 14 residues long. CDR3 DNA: TGCAGTGCACCCAAGCAGGGGGCGAACTACGAGCAGTACTTC. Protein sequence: CSAPKQGANYEQYF.

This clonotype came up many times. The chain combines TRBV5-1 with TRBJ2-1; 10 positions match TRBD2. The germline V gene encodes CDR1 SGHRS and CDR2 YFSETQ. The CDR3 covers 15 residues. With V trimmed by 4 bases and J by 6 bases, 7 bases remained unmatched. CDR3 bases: TGCGCCAGCAGCCAAGGACTAGCGGCCGTCAATGAGCAGTTCTTC. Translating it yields CASSQGLAAVNEQFF.

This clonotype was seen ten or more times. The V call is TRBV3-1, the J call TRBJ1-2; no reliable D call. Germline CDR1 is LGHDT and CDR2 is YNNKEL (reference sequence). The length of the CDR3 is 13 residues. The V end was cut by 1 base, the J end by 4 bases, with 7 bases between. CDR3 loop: CASSQGVAYGYTF. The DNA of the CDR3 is TGTGCCAGCAGCCAAGGGGTTGCCTATGGCTACACCTTC.

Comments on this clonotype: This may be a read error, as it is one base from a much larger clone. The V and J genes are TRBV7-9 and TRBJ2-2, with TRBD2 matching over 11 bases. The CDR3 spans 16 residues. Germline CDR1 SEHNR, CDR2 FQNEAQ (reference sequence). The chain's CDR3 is CASSTGTSGNIGELFF. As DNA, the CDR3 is TGTGCCAGCAGCACCGGGACTAGCGGTAACATCGGGGAGCTGTTTTTT.

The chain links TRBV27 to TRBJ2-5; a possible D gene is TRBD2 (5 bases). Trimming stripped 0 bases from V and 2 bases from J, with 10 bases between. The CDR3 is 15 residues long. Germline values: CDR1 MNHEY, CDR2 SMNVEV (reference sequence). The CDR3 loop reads CASSLSAALQETQYF. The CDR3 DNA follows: TGTGCCAGCAGTTTATCAGCGGCCCTACAAGAGACCCAGTACTTC.

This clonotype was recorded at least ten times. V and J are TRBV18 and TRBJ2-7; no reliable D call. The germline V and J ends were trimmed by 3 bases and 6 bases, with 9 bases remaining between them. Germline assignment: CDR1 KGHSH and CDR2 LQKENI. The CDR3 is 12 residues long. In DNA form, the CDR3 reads TGTGCCAGCTCACCGGATTCCAGCGAGCAGTACTTC. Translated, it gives CASSPDSSEQYF.

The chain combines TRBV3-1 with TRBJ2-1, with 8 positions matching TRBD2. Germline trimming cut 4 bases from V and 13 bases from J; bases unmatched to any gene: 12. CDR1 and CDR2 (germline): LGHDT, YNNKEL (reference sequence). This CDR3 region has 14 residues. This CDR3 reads CASSRDLAGKPQFF. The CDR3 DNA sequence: TGTGCCAGCAGCCGCGACTTAGCGGGGAAGCCTCAGTTCTTC.

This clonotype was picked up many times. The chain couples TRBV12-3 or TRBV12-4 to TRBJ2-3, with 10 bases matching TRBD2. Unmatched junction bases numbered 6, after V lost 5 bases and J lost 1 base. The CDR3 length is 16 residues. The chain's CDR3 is CASSGGLAGGTDTQYF. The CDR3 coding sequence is TGTGCCAGCAGTGGGGGGCTAGCGGGGGGCACAGATACGCAGTATTTT.

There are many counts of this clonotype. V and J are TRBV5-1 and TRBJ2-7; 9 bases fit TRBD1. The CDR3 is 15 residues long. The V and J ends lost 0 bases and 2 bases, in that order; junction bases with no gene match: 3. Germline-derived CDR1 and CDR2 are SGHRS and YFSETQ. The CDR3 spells CASSLGGTGPYEQYF. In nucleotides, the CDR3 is TGCGCCAGCAGCTTGGGGGGGACAGGGCCCTACGAGCAGTACTTC.

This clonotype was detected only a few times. The CDR3 DNA follows: TGCAGTGCTAGAGATTTTGGCAGGGCCTACGAGCAGTACTTC. Translating gives CSARDFGRAYEQYF. The genes are TRBV20-1 and TRBJ2-7; maybe TRBD1 (5 bases). Germline lookup yields CDR1 DFQATT and CDR2 SNEGSKA (reference sequence). The CDR3 is 14 amino acids. Trimming cost V 0 bases and J 2 bases, with 11 bases left between them.

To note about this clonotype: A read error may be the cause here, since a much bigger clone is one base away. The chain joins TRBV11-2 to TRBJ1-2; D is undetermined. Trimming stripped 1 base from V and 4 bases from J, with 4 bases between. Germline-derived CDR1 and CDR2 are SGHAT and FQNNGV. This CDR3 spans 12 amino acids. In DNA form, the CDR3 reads TGTGCCAGCAGCTTAGGCCGCTATGGCTACACCTTC. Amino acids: CASSLGRYGYTF. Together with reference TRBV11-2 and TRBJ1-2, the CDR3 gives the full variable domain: EAGVAQSPRYKIIEKRQSVAFWCNPISGHATLYWYQQILGQGPKLLIQFQNNGVVDDSQLPKDRFSAERLKGVDSTLKIQPAKLEDSAVYLCASSLGRYGYTFGSGTRLTVV.

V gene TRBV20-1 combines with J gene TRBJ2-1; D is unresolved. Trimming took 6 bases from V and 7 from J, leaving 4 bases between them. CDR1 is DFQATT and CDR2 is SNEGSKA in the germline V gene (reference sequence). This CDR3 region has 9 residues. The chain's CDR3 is CSALNEQFF. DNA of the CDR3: TGCAGTGCCCTAAATGAGCAGTTCTTC.